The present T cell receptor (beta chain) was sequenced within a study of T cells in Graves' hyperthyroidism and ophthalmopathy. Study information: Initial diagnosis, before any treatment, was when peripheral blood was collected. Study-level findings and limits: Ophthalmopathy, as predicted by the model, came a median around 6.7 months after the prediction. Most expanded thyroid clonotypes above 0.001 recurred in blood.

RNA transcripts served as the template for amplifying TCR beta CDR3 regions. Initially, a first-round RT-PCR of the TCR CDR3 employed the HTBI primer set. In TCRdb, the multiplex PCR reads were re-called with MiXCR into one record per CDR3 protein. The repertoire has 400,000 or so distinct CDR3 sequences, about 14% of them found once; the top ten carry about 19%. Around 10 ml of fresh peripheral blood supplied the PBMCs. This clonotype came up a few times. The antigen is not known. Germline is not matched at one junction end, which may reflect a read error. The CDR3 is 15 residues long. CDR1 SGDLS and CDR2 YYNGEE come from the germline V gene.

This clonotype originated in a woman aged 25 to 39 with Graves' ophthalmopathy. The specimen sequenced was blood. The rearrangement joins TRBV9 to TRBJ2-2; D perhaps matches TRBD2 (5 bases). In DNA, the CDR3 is TGTACCAGCAGCGTAGGCGAACTAGTCAACGGGGAGCTGTTCTTT. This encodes CTSSVGELVNGELFF.